These 2 T cell receptor beta chains were all obtained from the same sample, sequenced in a study of tumor-infiltrating lymphocytes in primary liver carcinoma. For blood RNA, unsorted whole blood served as the source, and germline DNA was extracted too. Reverse transcription of approximately 500 ng total RNA with a constant-region primer produced TCR beta cDNA. Investigators got TCR beta libraries out of three nested multiplex PCR rounds, done with slightly modified ARM-PCR. Investigators reported that the first two PCR rounds, at around 11 cycles each, used TRBV1-TRBV30 forward primers with a C-beta reverse primer. One entry per CDR3 protein, called by TCRdb with MiXCR from the multiplex PCR reads. The table lists 310,000 or so distinct CDR3 sequences, about 65% of them singletons. Sequencing input: peripheral blood. All receptors derive from a man aged 40-50 years with primary liver carcinoma and hepatitis B virus infection.

As regards this clonotype: This may be a read error: a much more frequent sequence differs by one nucleotide. The chain uses TRBV5-4 and TRBJ2-2, with 7 bases aligning to TRBD2. J gave up 3 bases and V 4 bases, and 9 bases lay outside the gene matches. The germline V gene encodes CDR1 SGHNT and CDR2 YYREEE (reference sequence). The CDR3 consists of 16 residues. The CDR3 protein is CASSTGTIPYTGELFF. DNA for the CDR3: TGTGCCAGCAGCACGGGGACTATCCCTTACACCGGGGAGCTGTTTTTT.

For this clonotype: This may be a read error, as it is one base from a much larger clone. The chain uses TRBV5-5 and TRBJ1-1; D is unclear. Trimming removed 5 bases at V and 0 bases at J, with 8 bases between. This CDR3 region has 13 residues. CDR1 and CDR2 (germline): SGHKS, YYEKEE (reference sequence). Written as DNA, the CDR3 is TGTGCCAGCAGAGCGGTCTTGAACACTGAAGCTTTCTTT. It encodes CASRAVLNTEAFF.